Listed here is a single TCR beta chain. The specificity of this receptor is unknown. No much larger clone is present one base from it, and per-base qualities are unavailable. Other DNA sequences of this sample code for an identical CDR3. TCRbeta CDR3 regions were amplified from genomic DNA by means of the immunoSEQ Assay, a bias-controlled multiplex PCR. Per the source publication's procedure: Within the assay, amplification of reference gene primers was used to estimate how many nucleated cells each sample contained. Sequence reads were collapsed and filtered to measure the absolute abundance of every unique TCRbeta CDR3 rearrangement. For each sample, productive Simpson clonality was calculated by taking the square root of Simpson's diversity index across productive rearrangements. In TCRdb, the immuneACCESS table is reduced to in-frame sequences with V and J assigned. These tables do not hold every clone; where another copy was compared, an unresolved V gene accounts for under half, and the others remain unexplained. The V and J calls and clone size come from that table; D and trimming were worked out from the DNA. This sample is represented by roughly 100,000 clones; around 73% of them were singletons. About 9.3% of the sample belongs to the ten largest clones.

Whole blood was collected in K2EDTA tubes by collaborating institutions according to the institutions' own protocols. Collaborator samples were shipped for TCRbeta analysis as frozen whole blood, isolated PBMCs, or DNA extracted from either sample type. The sample belongs to a study of blood T cell repertoires in COVID-19 (TCRdb year 2020). Describing the broader study: The collaborator samples originated in the United States, Italy and Spain and spanned the acute and convalescent phases of COVID-19. The material from the prospective study consisted of cDNA or gDNA derived from T cells, B-cell-depleted T cells, or PBMCs. The dataset comprised deeply sampled blood TCRbeta repertoires from subjects exposed to, actively infected with, or recovered from COVID-19. The repertoires were made available in a free public database intended to serve as a resource for research on the immune response to SARS-CoV-2. Samples were obtained from the ongoing ImmuneRACE study (first 160 participants) and from some 1,200 subjects provided by 6 global collaborators. The sample metadata nearly always contained a de-identified subject ID, COVID-19 status, age in years and sex. Where HLA class I and class II types were available, the types were taken from metadata supplied by the sample provider, not from assay-based typing. What the authors observed across the whole study: The quantity of clinical and demographic metadata differed by source and by participant and was supplied without curation.

The cysteine opens and the phenylalanine closes a CDR3 of 14 amino acids. Only the CDR3 portion is preserved as DNA: 42 bases, with reading frame beginning at the first base. V is reduced by 5 bases and J by 5 bases, leaving a spacing of 12 bases between them. Sequences SGHAT (CDR1) and FQNNGV (CDR2) are obtained from the germline V gene. The TCR was taken from a man aged 60 to 69 with active or convalescent COVID-19. Sequenced: peripheral blood. The sequence links TRBV11-2 to TRBJ1-4, and TRBD1 may be the D gene, going by 6 matching bases. The sequence in DNA is TGTGCCAGCAGCCTTGGGGGCAGCAATGAAAAACTGTTTTTT. Its amino acids are CASSLGGSNEKLFF.